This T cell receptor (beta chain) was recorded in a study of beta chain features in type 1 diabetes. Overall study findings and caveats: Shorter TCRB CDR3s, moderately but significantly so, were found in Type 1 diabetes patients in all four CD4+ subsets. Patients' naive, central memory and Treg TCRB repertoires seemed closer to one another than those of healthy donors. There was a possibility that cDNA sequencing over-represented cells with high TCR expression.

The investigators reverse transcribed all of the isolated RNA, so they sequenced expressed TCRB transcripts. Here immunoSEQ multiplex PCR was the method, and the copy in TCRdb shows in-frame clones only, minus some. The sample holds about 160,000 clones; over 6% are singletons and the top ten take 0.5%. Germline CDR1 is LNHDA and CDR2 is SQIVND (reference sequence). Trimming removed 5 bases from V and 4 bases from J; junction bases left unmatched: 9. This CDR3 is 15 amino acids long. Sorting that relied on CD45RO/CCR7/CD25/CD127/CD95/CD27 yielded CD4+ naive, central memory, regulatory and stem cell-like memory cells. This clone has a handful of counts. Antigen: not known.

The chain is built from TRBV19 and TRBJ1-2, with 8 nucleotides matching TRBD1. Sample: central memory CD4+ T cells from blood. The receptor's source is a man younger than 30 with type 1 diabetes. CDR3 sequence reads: CASSPGQGFTYGYTF. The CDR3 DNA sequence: TGTGCCAGTAGTCCCGGACAGGGATTCACCTATGGCTACACCTTC.